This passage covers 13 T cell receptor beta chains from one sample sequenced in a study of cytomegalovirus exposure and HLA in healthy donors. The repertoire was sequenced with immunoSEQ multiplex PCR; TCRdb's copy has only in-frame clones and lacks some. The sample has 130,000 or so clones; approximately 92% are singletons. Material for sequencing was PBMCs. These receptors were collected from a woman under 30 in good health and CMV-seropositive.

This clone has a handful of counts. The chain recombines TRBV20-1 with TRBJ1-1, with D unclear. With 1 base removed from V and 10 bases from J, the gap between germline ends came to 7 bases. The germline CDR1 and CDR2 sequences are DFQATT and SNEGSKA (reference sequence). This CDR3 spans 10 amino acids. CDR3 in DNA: TGCAGTGCTAGAGTAGCGGGAGCTTTCTTT. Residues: CSARVAGAFF.

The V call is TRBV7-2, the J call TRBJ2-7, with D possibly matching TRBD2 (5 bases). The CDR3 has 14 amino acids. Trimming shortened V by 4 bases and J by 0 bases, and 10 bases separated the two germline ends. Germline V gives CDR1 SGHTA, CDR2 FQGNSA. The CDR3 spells CASSSDWRSYEQYF. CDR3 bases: TGTGCCAGCAGCTCGGACTGGCGCTCCTACGAGCAGTACTTC.

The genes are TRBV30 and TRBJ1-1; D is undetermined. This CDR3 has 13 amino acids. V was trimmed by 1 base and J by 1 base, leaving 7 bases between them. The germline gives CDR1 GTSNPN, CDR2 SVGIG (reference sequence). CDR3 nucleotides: TGTGCCTGGAGTGGGGCCCAGAACACTGAAGCTTTCTTT. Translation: CAWSGAQNTEAFF.

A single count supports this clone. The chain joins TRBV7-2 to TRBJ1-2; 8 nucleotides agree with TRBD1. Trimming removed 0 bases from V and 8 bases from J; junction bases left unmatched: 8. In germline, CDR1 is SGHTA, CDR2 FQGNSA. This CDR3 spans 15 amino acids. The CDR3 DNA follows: TGTGCCAGCAGCTTAGCCCCTGGACAGGGAAGGGGCTACACCTTC. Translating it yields CASSLAPGQGRGYTF.

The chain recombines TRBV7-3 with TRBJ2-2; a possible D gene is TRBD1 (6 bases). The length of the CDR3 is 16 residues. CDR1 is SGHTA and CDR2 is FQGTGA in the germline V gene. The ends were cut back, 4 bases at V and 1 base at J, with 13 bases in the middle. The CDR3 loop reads CASSSMLQGNTGELFF. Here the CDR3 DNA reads TGTGCCAGCAGCTCCATGTTACAGGGGAACACCGGGGAGCTGTTTTTT.

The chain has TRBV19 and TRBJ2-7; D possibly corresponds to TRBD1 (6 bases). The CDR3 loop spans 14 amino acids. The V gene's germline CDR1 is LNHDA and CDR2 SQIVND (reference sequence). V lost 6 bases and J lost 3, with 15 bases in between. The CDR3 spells CASRPPGQNYEQYF. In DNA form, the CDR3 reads TGTGCCAGTAGGCCCCCGGGACAAAACTACGAGCAGTACTTC.

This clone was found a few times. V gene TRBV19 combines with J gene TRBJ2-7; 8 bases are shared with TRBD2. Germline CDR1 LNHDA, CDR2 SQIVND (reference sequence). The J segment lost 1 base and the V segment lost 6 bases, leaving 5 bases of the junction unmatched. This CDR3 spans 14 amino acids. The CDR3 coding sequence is TGTGCCAGTAGGCGCGGGGGGACTTCCTACGAGCAGTACTTC. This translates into CASRRGGTSYEQYF.

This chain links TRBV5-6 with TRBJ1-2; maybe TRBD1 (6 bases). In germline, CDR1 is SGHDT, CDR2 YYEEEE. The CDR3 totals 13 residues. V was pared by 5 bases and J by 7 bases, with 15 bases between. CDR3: CASRPGQSGGYTF. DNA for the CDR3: TGTGCCAGCAGACCTGGACAGTCGGGTGGCTACACCTTC.

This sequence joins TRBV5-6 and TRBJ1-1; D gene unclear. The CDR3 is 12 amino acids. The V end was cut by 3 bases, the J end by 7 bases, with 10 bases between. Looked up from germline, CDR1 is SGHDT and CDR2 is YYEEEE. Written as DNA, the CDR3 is TGTGCCAGCAGCTCCTGGACTGTTGAAGCTTTCTTT. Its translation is CASSSWTVEAFF. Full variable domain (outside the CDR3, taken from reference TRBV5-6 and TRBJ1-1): DAGVTQSPTHLIKTRGQQVTLRCSPKSGHDTVSWYQQALGQGPQFIFQYYEEEERQRGNFPDRFSGHQFPNYSSELNVNALLLGDSALYLCASSSWTVEAFFGQGTRLTVV.

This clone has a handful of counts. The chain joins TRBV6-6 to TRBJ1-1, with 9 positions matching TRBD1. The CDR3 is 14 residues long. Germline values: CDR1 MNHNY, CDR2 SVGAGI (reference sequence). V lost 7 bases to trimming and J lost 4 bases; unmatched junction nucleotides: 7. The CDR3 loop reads CASTDGQGSTEAFF. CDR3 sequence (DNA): TGTGCCAGCACCGATGGACAGGGGAGCACTGAAGCTTTCTTT.

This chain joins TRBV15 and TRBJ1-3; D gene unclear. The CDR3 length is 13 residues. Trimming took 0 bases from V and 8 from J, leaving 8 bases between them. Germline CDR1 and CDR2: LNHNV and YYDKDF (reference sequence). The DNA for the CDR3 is TGTGCCACCAGCAGAGATCTCCGGGACACCATATATTTT. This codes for CATSRDLRDTIYF.

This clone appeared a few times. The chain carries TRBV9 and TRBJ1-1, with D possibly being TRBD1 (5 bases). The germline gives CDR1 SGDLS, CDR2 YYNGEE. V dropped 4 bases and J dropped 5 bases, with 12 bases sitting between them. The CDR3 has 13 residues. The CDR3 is CASSPRQKTEAFF. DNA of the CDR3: TGTGCCAGCAGCCCACGACAGAAAACTGAAGCTTTCTTT.

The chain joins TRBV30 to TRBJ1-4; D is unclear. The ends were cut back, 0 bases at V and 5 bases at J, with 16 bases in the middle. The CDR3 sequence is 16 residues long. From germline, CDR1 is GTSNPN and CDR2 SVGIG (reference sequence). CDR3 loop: CAWSVPVGQRNEKLFF. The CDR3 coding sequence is TGTGCCTGGAGTGTCCCGGTGGGCCAACGGAATGAAAAACTGTTTTTT.